These T cell receptor beta chains were read from a single sample in a study of control samples from healthy donors and cancer patients. Produced via immunoSEQ multiplex PCR; TCRdb's table is partial and in-frame only. This sample has over 150,000 clones, with roughly 95% found just once. The sequencing sample was made of blood. These receptor sequences come from a woman in her 30s in good health. The conserved cysteine and the conserved F or W are not part of the CDR3 here. Size is stated for part of the rows, as once, few or many counts, or as a class when the clone is expanded.

J: TRBJ1-5; V: TRBV5-3; size: NA; CDR3: ARSPPPGGCQPQH
J: TRBJ2-5; V: TRBV7-7; size: once; CDR3: ASSWEQGSGTQY
J: TRBJ2-5; V: TRBV28; size: NA; CDR3: ASSVASETQY
J: TRBJ1-1; V: TRBV7-8; size: NA; CDR3: ASSLWGGSTEAF
J: TRBJ2-1; V: TRBV28; size: NA; CDR3: ASCWGGTDNEQF
J: TRBJ2-2; V: TRBV15; size: NA; CDR3: ATSTLGARDTGELF
J: TRBJ1-5; V: TRBV3-1/TRBV3-2; size: once; CDR3: ASSPLPGQPQH
J: TRBJ1-6; V: TRBV30; size: NA; CDR3: AWTFSTGANSPLH
J: TRBJ1-2; V: TRBV6-1; size: NA; CDR3: ASSDYGEYGYT
J: TRBJ2-7; V: TRBV4-1; size: once; CDR3: ASSRGQGTSYEQY